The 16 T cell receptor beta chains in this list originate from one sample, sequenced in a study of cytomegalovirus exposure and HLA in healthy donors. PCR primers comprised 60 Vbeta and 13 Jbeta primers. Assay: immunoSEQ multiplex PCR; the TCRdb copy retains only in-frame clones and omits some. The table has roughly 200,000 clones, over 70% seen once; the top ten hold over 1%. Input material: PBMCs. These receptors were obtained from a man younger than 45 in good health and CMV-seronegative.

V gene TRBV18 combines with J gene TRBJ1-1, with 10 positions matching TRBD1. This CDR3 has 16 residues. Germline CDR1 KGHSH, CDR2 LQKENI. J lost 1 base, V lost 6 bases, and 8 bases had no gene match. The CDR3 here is CASSSGTGATNTEAFF. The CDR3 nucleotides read TGTGCCAGCTCCTCCGGGACAGGGGCGACGAACACTGAAGCTTTCTTT.

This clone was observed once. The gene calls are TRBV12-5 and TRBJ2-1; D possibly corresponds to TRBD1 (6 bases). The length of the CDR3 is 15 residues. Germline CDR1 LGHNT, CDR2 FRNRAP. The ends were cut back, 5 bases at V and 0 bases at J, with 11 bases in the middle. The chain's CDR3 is CASGPSGVSYNEQFF. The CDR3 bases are TGTGCTAGTGGTCCTTCAGGGGTCTCCTACAATGAGCAGTTCTTC. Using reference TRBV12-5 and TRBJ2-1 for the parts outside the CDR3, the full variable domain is DARVTQTPRHKVTEMGQEVTMRCQPILGHNTVFWYRQTMMQGLELLAYFRNRAPLDDSGMPKDRFSAEMPDATLATLKIQPSEPRDSAVYFCASGPSGVSYNEQFFGPGTRLTVL.

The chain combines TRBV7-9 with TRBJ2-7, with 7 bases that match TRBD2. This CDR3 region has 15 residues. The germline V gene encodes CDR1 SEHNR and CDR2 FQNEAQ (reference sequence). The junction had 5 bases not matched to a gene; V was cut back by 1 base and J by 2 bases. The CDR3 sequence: CASSLEAGTTYEQYF. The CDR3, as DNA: TGTGCCAGCAGCTTAGAGGCCGGGACTACCTACGAGCAGTACTTC.

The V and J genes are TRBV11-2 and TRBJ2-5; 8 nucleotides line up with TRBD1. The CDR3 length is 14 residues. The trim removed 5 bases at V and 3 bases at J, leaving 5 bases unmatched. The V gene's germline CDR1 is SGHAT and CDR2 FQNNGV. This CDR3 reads CASSQGALEETQYF. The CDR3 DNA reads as TGTGCCAGCAGCCAGGGGGCGCTTGAAGAGACCCAGTACTTC.

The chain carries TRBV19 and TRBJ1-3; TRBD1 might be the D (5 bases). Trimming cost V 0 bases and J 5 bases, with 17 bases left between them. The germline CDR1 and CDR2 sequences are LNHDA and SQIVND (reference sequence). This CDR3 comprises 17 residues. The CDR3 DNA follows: TGTGCCAGTAGTATAGAGTCAGGGCCGCGGGATCGAAACACCATATATTTT. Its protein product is CASSIESGPRDRNTIYF.

The CDR3 spells CASSRRTATGSRYEQYF. The CDR3 nucleotides are TGCGCCAGCAGTCGGAGGACAGCGACGGGGTCGAGATACGAGCAGTACTTC. V is TRBV23-1 and J is TRBJ2-7; D is possibly TRBD1 (6 bases). TRBV23-1 is an ORF; its function is uncertain. The CDR3 is 17 amino acids. V was shortened by 4 bases and J by 4 bases, with 23 bases between the two germline ends.

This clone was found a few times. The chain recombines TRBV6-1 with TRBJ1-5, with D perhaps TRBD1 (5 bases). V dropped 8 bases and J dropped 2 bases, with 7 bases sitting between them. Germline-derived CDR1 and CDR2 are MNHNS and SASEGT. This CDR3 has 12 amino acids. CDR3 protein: CASRGGNQPQHF. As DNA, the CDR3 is TGTGCCAGCCGGGGGGGCAATCAGCCCCAGCATTTT.

Here the CDR3 DNA reads TGTGCCAGCAACCAAAGGGGAGCGGGCCGGGAGTACTTC. This encodes CASNQRGAGREYF. V and J are TRBV27 and TRBJ2-7; D possibly corresponds to TRBD2 (6 bases). This CDR3 is 13 amino acids long. V was shortened by 7 bases and J by 11 bases, with 21 bases between the two germline ends. Germline V gene data show CDR1 as MNHEY and CDR2 as SMNVEV (reference sequence).

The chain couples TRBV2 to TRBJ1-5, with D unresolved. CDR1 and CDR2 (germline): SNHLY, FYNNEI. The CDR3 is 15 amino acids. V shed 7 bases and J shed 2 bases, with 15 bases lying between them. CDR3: CASKRAGRGNQPQHF. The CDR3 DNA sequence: TGTGCCAGCAAGCGGGCCGGGAGGGGCAATCAGCCCCAGCATTTT.

CDR3 in DNA: TGTGCCAGCAGCGAGCCCGGACTAGCGGGATATGAGCAGTTCTTC. Protein: CASSEPGLAGYEQFF. The chain couples TRBV28 to TRBJ2-1; 12 positions match TRBD2. The CDR3 runs to 15 residues. CDR1 is MDHEN and CDR2 is SYDVKM in the germline V gene. The V segment lost 6 bases and the J segment 8 bases; nucleotides outside the gene matches: 8.

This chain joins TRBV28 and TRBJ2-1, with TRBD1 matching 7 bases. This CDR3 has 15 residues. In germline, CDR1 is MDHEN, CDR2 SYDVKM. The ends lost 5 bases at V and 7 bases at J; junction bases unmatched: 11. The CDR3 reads CASSPGTVKYNEQFF. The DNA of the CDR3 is TGTGCCAGCAGTCCGGGGACAGTAAAATATAATGAGCAGTTCTTC.

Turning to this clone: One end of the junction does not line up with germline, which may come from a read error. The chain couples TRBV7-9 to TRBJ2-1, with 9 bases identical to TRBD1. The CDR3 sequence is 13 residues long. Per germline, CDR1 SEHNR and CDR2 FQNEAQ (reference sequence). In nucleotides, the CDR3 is TGTTCCAGCACGGGACAGGGAGACAATGAGCAGTTCTTC. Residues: CSSTGQGDNEQFF. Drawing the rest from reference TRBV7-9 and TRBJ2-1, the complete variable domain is DTGVSQNPRHKITKRGQNVTFRCDPISEHNRLYWYRQTLGQGPEFLTYFQNEAQLEKSRLLSDRFSAERPKGSFSTLEIQRTEQGDSAMYLCSSTGQGDNEQFFGPGTRLTVL.

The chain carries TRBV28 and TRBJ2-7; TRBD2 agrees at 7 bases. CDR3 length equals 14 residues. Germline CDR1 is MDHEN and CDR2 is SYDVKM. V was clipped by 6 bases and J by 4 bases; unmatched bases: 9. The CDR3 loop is CASSPAGRGYEQYF. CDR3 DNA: TGTGCCAGCAGCCCCGCTGGGCGGGGGTACGAGCAGTACTTC.

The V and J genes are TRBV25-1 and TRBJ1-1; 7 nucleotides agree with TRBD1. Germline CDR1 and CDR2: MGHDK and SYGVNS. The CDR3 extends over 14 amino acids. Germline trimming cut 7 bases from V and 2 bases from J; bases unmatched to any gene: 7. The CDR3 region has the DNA TGTGCCAGCACCTTGACAGGGATAAACACTGAAGCTTTCTTT. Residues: CASTLTGINTEAFF.

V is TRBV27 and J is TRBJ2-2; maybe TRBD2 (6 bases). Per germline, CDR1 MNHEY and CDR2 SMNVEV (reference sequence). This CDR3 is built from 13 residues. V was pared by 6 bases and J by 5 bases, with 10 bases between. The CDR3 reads CASRSLATGELFF. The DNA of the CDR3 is TGTGCCAGCAGGTCCCTAGCGACCGGGGAGCTGTTTTTT.

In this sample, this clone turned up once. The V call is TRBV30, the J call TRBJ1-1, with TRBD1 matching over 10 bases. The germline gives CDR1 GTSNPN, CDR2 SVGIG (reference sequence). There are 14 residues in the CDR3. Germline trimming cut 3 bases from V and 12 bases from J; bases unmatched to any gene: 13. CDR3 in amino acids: CAWSGDRGQGRTFF. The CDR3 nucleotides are TGTGCCTGGAGCGGCGACAGGGGGCAGGGTCGTACTTTCTTT.